This T cell receptor beta chain was recovered during a study of shared clonotypes between healthy human individuals. As for this clone: What it binds is unknown.

Regarding the study as a whole: Non-shared clonotypes had lower generation probabilities than clonotypes shared by all four sorted-subset donors. In a few donors, 4.5% to 5.5% of naive CD4 clonotypes appeared in common.

Naive-designated CD8 cells lacked CD45RO, were positively enriched for CCR7, and omitted terminally differentiated effector memory CD45RA+ cells. The V end was cut by 3 bases, the J end by 5 bases, with 8 bases between. CDR1 is SGHVS and CDR2 is FQNEAQ in the germline V gene. The CDR3 length is 12 residues. The assay was immunoSEQ multiplex PCR, and TCRdb's table has in-frame clones only and misses some. The table records fewer than 850,000 clones, around 96% of them present only once. V is TRBV7-8 and J is TRBJ2-7; D gene unclear. This sequence was found in a young man in good health. Sequencing was performed on naive CD8+ T cells sorted from blood. The CDR3 is CASSLGVDEQYF. CDR3 bases: TGTGCCAGCAGCTTGGGTGTGGACGAGCAGTACTTC.